This T cell receptor (beta chain) was observed in a study of CD8 T cells in Susac syndrome. The T cells that were sequenced for TCR beta were CD8+ and CD4+ cells from blood. The multiple sclerosis controls, all treatment-naive patients, had relapsing-remitting disease that was stable or active. The CDR3 sequence is 11 residues long. Germline V gene lookup returns CDR1 SGHTA and CDR2 FQGNSA. Deletions cut 5 bases from V and 15 bases from J, with 14 bases between. When the RNA was reverse transcribed, random hexamers were used with an input of about 0.5 to 1 ug. The CDR3 of TCR beta was amplified by immunoSEQ multiplex PCR across 54 Vbeta and 13 Jbeta. TCRdb redid the calling of the immunoSEQ multiplex PCR reads with MiXCR, one entry per CDR3 protein. The sample has 150,000 to 200,000 distinct CDR3 sequences; roughly 95% are singletons.

This clonotype was obtained from a human donor with multiple sclerosis. Specimen: CD8+ T cells from PBMCs. This chain joins TRBV7-2 and TRBJ2-1; D tentatively fits TRBD1 or TRBD2 (5 bases each). The CDR3 is CASSPTSGGFF. CDR3 sequence (DNA): TGTGCCAGCAGCCCAACTAGTGGGGGGTTCTTC.